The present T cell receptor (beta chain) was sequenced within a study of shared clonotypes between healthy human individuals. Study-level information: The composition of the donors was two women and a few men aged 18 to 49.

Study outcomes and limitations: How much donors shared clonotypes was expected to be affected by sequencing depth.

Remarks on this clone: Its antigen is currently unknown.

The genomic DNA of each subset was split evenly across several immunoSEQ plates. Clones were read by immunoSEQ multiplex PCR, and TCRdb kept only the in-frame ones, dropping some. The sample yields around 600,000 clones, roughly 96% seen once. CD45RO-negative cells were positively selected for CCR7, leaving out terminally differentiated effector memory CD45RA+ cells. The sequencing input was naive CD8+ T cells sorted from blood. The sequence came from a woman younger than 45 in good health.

The CDR3 DNA reads as TGCAGCGTTGAAGATCCGGGTCTAAACTCCTACGAGCAGTACTTC. It translates to CSVEDPGLNSYEQYF. This chain joins TRBV29-1 and TRBJ2-7; D is uncertain. CDR1 is SQVTM, CDR2 ANQGSEA, per germline. The ends were cut back, 0 bases at V and 0 bases at J, with 12 bases in the middle. This CDR3 region has 15 residues.